A single sample is the source of the 7 T cell receptor beta chains below, sequenced in a study of OX40 agonist ivuxolimab in advanced cancers. Method: immunoSEQ multiplex PCR; TCRdb's copy keeps in-frame clones and lacks some. Here the sample spans about 18,000 clones, about 89% being singletons. Specimen: CD4+ or CD8+ T cells sorted from blood, collected in a trial of the OX40 agonist ivuxolimab. These receptors came from an adult with an advanced solid tumor such as melanoma, head and neck, liver or kidney cancer.

The V call is TRBV4-1, the J call TRBJ2-5; possible D gene TRBD1, 5 bases. In germline, CDR1 is MGHRA, CDR2 YSYEKL. This CDR3 region has 15 residues. V dropped 0 bases and J dropped 1 base, with 9 bases sitting between them. The CDR3 bases are TGCGCCAGCAGCCAAGAGCCCAGGGCCCAAGAGACCCAGTACTTC. It translates to CASSQEPRAQETQYF.

J is TRBJ2-3 and V is TRBV11-3, with TRBD1 matching 8 bases. This CDR3 contains 18 residues. Germline values: CDR1 SGHNT, CDR2 YENEEA. Losses at the gene ends were 0 bases for V and 6 bases for J; bases not matched to a gene: 14. The CDR3 here is CASSLDPARTGIGDTQYF. CDR3 nucleotide sequence: TGTGCCAGCAGCTTAGATCCCGCTCGGACAGGGATAGGGGATACGCAGTATTTT.

Notes on this clone: The junction shows a germline mismatch at one end, possibly a read error. The genes are TRBV11-3 and TRBJ1-1; no firm D call. The CDR3 sequence is 15 residues long. Germline V CDR1 and CDR2: SGHNT, YENEEA. The CDR3 bases are TGTGCCAGCAGCGGGAGACCCGCGCGGAACACTGAGGCTTTCTTT. Its protein is CASSGRPARNTEAFF.

The chain recombines TRBV5-1 with TRBJ2-7; 8 bases line up with TRBD1. Germline V gene sequence: CDR1 SGHRS, CDR2 YFSETQ. CDR3 length equals 15 residues. The ends lost 1 base at V and 3 bases at J; junction bases unmatched: 6. CDR3 region: CASSLYSGGFYEQYF. In nucleotides, the CDR3 is TGCGCCAGCAGCTTGTATTCAGGGGGCTTCTACGAGCAGTACTTC.

The J gene is TRBJ2-1, the V gene TRBV13; 7 bases align to TRBD1. This CDR3 contains 14 residues. Germline assignment: CDR1 PRHDT and CDR2 FYEKMQ (reference sequence). Trimming at V came to 5 bases and at J to 8 bases, leaving 9 bases not matched to a gene. The CDR3 here is CASSPEGQLDEQFF. CDR3 DNA sequence: TGTGCCAGCAGCCCAGAGGGACAGCTGGATGAGCAGTTCTTC. Complete variable domain (other parts from reference TRBV13 and TRBJ2-1): AAGVIQSPRHLIKEKRETATLKCYPIPRHDTVYWYQQGPGQDPQFLISFYEKMQSDKGSIPDRFSAQQFSDYHSELNMSSLELGDSALYFCASSPEGQLDEQFFGPGTRLTVL.

This clone has more than one count but fewer than ten. The gene calls are TRBV27 and TRBJ2-3, with 9 bases lining up with TRBD2. V gave up 7 bases and J gave up 6 bases; unmatched junction bases: 14. The V gene's germline CDR1 is MNHEY and CDR2 SMNVEV (reference sequence). The CDR3 consists of 16 residues. DNA for the CDR3: TGTGCCAGCACCCCGACTATGGCGGGAGGGCCGGATACGCAGTATTTT. It codes for CASTPTMAGGPDTQYF.

This chain connects TRBV4-1 to TRBJ1-1; TRBD1 aligns across 7 bases. The CDR3 covers 16 residues. V lost 4 bases and J lost 0; bases outside the gene matches: 8. CDR1 MGHRA and CDR2 YSYEKL come from the germline V gene. The CDR3 DNA is TGCGCCAGCAGCCTTAGCCGACAGGGAGTGAACACTGAAGCTTTCTTT. Protein product: CASSLSRQGVNTEAFF.